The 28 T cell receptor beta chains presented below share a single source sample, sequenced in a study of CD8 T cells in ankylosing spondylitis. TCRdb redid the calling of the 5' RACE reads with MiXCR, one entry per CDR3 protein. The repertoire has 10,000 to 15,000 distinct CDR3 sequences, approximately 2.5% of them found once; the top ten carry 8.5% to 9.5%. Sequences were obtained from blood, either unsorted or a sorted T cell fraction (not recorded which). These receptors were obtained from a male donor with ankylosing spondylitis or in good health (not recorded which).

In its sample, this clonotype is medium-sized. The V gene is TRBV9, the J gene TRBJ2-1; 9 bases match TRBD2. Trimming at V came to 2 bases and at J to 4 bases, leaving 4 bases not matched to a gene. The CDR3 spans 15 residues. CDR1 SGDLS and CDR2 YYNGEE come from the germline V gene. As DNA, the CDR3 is TGTGCCAGCAGCGTGGCGGGAGGGACTTACAATGAGCAGTTCTTC. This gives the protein CASSVAGGTYNEQFF.

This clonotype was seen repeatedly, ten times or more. Here the CDR3 reads CASSSGTGSTYEQYF. CDR3 nucleotide sequence: TGTGCCAGCAGTTCAGGGACAGGGTCAACCTACGAGCAGTACTTC. This chain uses TRBV9 with TRBJ2-7, with 9 positions matching TRBD1. Germline CDR1 SGDLS, CDR2 YYNGEE. The CDR3 spans 15 residues. After removal of 5 bases from V and 2 bases from J, the junction contained 8 bases not matched to a gene.

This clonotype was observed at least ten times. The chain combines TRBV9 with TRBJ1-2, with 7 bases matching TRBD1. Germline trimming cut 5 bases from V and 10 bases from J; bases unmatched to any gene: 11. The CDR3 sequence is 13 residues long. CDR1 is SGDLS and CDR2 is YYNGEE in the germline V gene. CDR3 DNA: TGTGCCAGCAGGGTCCCGGGACAGAATCTCTACACCTTC. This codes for CASRVPGQNLYTF.

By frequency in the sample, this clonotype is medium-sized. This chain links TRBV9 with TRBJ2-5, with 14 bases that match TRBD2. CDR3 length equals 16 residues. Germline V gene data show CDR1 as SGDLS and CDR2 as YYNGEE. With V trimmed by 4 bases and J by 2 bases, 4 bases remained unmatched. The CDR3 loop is CASSPGLAGGQETQYF. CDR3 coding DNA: TGTGCCAGCAGCCCCGGACTAGCGGGGGGACAAGAGACCCAGTACTTC.

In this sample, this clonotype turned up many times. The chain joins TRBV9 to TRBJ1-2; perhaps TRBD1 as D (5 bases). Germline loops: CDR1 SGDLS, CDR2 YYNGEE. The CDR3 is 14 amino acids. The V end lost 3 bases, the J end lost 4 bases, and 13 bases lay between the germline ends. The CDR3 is CASSELDSIYGYTF. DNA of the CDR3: TGTGCCAGCAGCGAACTCGACAGTATCTATGGCTACACCTTC.

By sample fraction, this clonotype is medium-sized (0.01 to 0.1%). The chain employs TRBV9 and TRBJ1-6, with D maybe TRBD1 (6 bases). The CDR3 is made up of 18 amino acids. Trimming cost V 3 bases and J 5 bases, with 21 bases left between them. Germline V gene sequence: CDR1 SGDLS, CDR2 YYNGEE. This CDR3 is CASSDPKGGGGDNSPLHF. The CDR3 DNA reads TGTGCCAGCAGCGACCCAAAGGGGGGTGGAGGAGATAATTCACCCCTCCACTTT.

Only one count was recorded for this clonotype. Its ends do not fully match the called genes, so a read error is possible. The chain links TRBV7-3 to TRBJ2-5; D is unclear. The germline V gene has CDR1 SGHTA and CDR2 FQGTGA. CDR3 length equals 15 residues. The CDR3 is CASSVQQPCGVTESF. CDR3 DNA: TGTGCCAGCAGCGTGCAACAGCCCTGCGGAGTGACCGAGTCCTTC.

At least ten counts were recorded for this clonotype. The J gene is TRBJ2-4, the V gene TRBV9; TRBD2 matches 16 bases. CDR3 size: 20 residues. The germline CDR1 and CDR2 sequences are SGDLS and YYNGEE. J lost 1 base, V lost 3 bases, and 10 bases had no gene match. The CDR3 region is CASSAEGGLAGGPAKNIQYF. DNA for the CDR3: TGTGCCAGCAGCGCAGAGGGGGGACTAGCGGGAGGGCCGGCCAAAAACATTCAGTACTTC.

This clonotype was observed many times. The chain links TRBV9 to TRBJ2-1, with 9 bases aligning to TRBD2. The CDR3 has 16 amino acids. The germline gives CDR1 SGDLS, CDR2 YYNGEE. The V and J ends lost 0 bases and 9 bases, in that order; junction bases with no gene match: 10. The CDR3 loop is CASSVDGSGGRGEQFF. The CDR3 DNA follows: TGTGCCAGCAGCGTAGATGGTAGCGGGGGCAGGGGTGAGCAGTTCTTC.

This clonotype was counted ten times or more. In DNA, the CDR3 is TGTGCCAGCAGCCAAACAGGGTACGAGCAGTACTTC. Its protein is CASSQTGYEQYF. J is TRBJ2-7 and V is TRBV9, with D possibly TRBD1 on 6 matching bases. This CDR3 is built from 12 residues. Germline V gene sequence: CDR1 SGDLS, CDR2 YYNGEE. V shed 4 bases and J shed 4 bases, with 9 bases lying between them.

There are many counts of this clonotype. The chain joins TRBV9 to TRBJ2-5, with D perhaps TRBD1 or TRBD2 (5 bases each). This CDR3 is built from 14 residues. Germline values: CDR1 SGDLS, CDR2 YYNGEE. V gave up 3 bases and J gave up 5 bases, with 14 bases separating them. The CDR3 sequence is CASSGRPEGETQYF. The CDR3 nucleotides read TGTGCCAGCAGCGGAAGGCCCGAGGGGGAGACCCAGTACTTC. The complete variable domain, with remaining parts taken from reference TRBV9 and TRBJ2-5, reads DSGVTQTPKHLITATGQRVTLRCSPRSGDLSVYWYQQSLDQGLQFLIQYYNGEERAKGNILERFSAQQFPDLHSELNLSSLELGDSALYFCASSGRPEGETQYFGPGTRLLVL.

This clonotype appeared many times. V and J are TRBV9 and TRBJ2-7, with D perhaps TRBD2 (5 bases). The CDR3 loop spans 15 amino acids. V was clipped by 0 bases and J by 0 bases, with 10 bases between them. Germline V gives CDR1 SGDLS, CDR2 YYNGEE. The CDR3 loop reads CASSVGRFSSYEQYF. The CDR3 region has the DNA TGTGCCAGCAGCGTAGGGAGGTTTAGCTCCTACGAGCAGTACTTC.

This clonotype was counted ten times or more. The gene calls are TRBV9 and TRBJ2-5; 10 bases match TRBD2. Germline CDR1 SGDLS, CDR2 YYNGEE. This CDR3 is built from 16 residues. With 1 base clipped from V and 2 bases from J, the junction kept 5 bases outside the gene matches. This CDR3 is CASSVTSGAFQETQYF. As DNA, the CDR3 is TGTGCCAGCAGCGTAACTAGCGGGGCCTTTCAAGAGACCCAGTACTTC.

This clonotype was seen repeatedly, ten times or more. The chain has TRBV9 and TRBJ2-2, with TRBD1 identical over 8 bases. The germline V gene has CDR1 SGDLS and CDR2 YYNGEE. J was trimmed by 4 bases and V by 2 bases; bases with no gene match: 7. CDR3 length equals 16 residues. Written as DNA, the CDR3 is TGTGCCAGCAGCGTCCACTCCACAGGGGGCACCGGGGAGCTGTTTTTT. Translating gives CASSVHSTGGTGELFF. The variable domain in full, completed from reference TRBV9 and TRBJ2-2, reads DSGVTQTPKHLITATGQRVTLRCSPRSGDLSVYWYQQSLDQGLQFLIQYYNGEERAKGNILERFSAQQFPDLHSELNLSSLELGDSALYFCASSVHSTGGTGELFFGEGSRLTVL.

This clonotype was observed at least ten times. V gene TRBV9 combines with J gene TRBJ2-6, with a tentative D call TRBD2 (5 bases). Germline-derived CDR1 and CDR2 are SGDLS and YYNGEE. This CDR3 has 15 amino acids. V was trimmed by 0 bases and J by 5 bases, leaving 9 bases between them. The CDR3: CASSVELGRANVLTF. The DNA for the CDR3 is TGTGCCAGCAGCGTAGAACTAGGGAGGGCCAACGTCCTGACTTTC. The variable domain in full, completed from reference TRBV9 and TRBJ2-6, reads DSGVTQTPKHLITATGQRVTLRCSPRSGDLSVYWYQQSLDQGLQFLIQYYNGEERAKGNILERFSAQQFPDLHSELNLSSLELGDSALYFCASSVELGRANVLTFGAGSRLTVL.

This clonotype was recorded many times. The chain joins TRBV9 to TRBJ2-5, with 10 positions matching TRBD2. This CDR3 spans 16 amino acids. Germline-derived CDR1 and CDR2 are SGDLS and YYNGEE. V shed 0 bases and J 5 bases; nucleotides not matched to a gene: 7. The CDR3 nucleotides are TGTGCCAGCAGCGTAGTTCCAGCGGGGGGGCGGGAGACCCAGTACTTC. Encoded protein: CASSVVPAGGRETQYF.

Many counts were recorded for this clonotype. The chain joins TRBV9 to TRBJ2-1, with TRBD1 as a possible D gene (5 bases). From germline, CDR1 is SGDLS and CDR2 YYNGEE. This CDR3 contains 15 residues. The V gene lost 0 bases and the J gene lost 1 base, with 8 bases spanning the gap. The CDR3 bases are TGTGCCAGCAGCGTAGAGCAGGGATCCTACAATGAGCAGTTCTTC. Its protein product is CASSVEQGSYNEQFF.

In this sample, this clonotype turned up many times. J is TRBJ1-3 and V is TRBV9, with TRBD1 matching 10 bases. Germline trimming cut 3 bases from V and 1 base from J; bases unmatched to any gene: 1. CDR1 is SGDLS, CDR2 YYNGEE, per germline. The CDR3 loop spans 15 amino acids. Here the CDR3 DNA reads TGTGCCAGCAGCGGGGGACAGGGGTCTGGAAACACCATATATTTT. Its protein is CASSGGQGSGNTIYF.

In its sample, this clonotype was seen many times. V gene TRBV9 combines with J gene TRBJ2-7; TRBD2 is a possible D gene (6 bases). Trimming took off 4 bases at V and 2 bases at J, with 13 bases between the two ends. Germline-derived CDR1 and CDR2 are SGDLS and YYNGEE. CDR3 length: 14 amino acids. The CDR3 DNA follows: TGTGCCAGCAGCCCCGTGGGGGGTGCCTACGAGCAGTACTTC. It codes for CASSPVGGAYEQYF.

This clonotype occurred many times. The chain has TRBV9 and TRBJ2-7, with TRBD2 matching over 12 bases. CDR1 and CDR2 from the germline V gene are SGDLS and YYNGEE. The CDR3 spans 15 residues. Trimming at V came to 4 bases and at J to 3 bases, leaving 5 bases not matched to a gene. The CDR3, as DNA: TGTGCCAGCAGCATGGGACTAGCGGGTAACTACGAGCAGTACTTC. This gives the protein CASSMGLAGNYEQYF.

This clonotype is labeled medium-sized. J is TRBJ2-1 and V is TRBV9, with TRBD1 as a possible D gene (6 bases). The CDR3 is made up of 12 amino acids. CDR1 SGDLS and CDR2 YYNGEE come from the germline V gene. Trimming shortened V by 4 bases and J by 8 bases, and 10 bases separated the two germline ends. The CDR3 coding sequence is TGTGCCAGCAGCCTCAGGGGAGATGAGCAGTTCTTC. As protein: CASSLRGDEQFF.

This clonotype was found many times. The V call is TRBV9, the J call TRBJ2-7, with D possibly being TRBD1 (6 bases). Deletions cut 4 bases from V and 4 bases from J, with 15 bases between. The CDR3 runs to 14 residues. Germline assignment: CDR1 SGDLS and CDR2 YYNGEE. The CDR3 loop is CASSPQGHLYEQYF. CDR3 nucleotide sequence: TGTGCCAGCAGCCCCCAGGGACACCTGTACGAGCAGTACTTC.

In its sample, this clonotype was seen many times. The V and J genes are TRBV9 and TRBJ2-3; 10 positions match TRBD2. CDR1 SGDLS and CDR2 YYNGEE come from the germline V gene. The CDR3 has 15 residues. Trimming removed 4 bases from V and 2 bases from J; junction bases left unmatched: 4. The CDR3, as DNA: TGTGCCAGCAGCTTGAGCGGGGGGGCCACAGATACGCAGTATTTT. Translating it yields CASSLSGGATDTQYF.

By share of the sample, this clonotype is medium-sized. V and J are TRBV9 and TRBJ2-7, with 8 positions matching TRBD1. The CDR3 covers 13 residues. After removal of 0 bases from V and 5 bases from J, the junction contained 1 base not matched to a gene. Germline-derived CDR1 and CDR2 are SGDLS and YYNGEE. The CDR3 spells CASSVAGGDEQYF. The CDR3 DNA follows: TGTGCCAGCAGCGTAGCAGGGGGCGACGAGCAGTACTTC.

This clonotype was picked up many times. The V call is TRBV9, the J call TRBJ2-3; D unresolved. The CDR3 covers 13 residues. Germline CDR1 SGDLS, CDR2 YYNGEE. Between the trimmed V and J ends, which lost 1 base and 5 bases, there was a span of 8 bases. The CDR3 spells CASSVRLGDTQYF. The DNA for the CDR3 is TGTGCCAGCAGCGTACGACTGGGAGATACGCAGTATTTT.

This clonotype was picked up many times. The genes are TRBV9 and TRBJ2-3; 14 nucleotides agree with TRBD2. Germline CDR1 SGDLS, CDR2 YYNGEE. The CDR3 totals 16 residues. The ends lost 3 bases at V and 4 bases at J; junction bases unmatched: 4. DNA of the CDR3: TGTGCCAGCAGCGCCGCGGGACTAGCGGGAGCAGATACGCAGTATTTT. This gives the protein CASSAAGLAGADTQYF.

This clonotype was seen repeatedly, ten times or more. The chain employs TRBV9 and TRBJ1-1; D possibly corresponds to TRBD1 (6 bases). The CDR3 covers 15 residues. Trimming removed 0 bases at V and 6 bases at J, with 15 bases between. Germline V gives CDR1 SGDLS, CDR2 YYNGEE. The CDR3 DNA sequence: TGTGCCAGCAGCGTAGGACGGGGGGCTTACTCTGAAGCTTTCTTT. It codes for CASSVGRGAYSEAFF.

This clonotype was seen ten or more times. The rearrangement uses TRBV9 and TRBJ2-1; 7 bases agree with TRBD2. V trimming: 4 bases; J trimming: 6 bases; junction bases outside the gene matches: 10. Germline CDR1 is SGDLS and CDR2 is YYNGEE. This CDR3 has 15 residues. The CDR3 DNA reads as TGTGCCAGCAGCCCCCTGGGAGCGGGAACCAATGAGCAGTTCTTC. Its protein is CASSPLGAGTNEQFF. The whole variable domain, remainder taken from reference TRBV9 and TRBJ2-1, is DSGVTQTPKHLITATGQRVTLRCSPRSGDLSVYWYQQSLDQGLQFLIQYYNGEERAKGNILERFSAQQFPDLHSELNLSSLELGDSALYFCASSPLGAGTNEQFFGPGTRLTVL.